The entry that follows covers one T cell receptor (beta chain) sequence. Its target is unknown. This sample is drawn from a study of cytomegalovirus exposure and HLA in healthy donors. Study overall: Around 78 million unique TCR sequences came from HLA-typed donors in an early release.

Findings and caveats of the study: A later analysis found most CMV-associated TCR beta chains apparently HLA-restricted. V- and J-gene trimming of TCR beta was linked (in a later analysis) to a missense DCLRE1C variant.

This CDR3 has 14 amino acids. Germline V gene sequence: CDR1 SGDLS, CDR2 YYNGEE. V was pared by 3 bases and J by 0 bases, with 9 bases between. The PCR was carried out with 60 Vbeta primers and 13 Jbeta primers. Per the study methods: A later analysis tallied 87 million or so unique TCR beta chains, some 12 million of them shared. Profiled with immunoSEQ multiplex PCR; TCRdb holds only in-frame clones, not every one. Clone size and V and J calls were adopted from that table, with D and trimming inferred from the DNA. The sample lists 150,000 to 250,000 clones, around 76% seen once, with 1.9% in the top ten.

This clonotype was obtained from a man aged 30 to 45 in good health and CMV-seronegative. This chain joins TRBV9 and TRBJ1-1; weak D call: TRBD1 (5 bases). The sequenced material came from PBMCs. The CDR3 spells CASSGGVVNTEAFF. The CDR3 DNA follows: TGTGCCAGCAGCGGGGGGGTAGTGAACACTGAAGCTTTCTTT.